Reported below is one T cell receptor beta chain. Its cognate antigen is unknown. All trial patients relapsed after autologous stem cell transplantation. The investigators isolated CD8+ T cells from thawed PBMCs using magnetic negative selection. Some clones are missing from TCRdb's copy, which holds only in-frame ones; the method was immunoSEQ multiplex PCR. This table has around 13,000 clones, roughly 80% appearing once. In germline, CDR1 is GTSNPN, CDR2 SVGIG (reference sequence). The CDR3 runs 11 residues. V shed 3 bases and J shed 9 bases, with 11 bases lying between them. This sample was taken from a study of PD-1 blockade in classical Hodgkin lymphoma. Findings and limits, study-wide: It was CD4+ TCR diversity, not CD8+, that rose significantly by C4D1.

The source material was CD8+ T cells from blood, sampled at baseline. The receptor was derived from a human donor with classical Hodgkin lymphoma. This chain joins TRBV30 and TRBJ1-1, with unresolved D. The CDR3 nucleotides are TGTGCCTGGAGGTATCTGACCCAAGCTTTCTTT. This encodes CAWRYLTQAFF.